This T cell receptor beta chain was sequenced during a study of T cell repertoires in cytomegalovirus infection. Study overall: Public TCR beta signatures marked donors with CMV infection and the matching HLA.

TCRdb independently ran MiXCR on the reads; one entry per CDR3 protein. The repertoire has 200,000 to 300,000 distinct CDR3 sequences, approximately 13% of them found once; the top ten carry 1.5% to 2%. Germline V gene sequence: CDR1 SGHAT, CDR2 FQNNGV. This CDR3 has 14 residues. Whole-study findings and limits: People with CMV and the relevant HLA were identified by cumulative public TCR beta family frequency. Dominating the ex vivo response were HLA-C-restricted CMV-specific TCR beta clonotypes.

Worth noting for this clonotype: The antigen is unknown. This may be a read error: a much more frequent sequence differs by one nucleotide.

This chain connects TRBV11-2 to TRBJ1-4, with 7 bases fitting TRBD1. This receptor was identified in a human donor in good health (CMV status not recorded). Some clones in this sample may be carry-over from other donors' samples. The specimen was PBMCs. The CDR3 DNA follows: TGTGCCAGCAGCTTCGGGACAGCAGCGGAAAACCTGTTTTTT. It codes for CASSFGTAAENLFF.